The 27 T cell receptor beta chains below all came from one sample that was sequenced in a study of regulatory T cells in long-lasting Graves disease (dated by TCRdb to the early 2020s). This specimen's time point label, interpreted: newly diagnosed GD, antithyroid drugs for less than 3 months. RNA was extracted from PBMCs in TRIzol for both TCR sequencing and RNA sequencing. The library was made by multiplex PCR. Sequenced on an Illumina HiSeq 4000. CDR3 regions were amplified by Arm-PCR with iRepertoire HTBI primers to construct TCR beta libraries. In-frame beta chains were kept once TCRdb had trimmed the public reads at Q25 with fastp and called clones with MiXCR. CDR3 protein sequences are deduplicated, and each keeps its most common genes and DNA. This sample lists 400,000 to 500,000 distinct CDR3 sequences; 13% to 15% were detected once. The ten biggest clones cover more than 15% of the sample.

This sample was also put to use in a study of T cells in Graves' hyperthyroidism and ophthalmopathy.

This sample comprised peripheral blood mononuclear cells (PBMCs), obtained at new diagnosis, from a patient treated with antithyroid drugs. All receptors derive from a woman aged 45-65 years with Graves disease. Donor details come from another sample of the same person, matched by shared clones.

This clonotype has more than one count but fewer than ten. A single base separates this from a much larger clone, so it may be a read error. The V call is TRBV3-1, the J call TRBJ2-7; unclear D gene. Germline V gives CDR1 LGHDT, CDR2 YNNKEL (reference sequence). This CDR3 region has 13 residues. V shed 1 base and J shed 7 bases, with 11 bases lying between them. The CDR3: CASSQVRAAEQYF. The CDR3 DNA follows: TGTGCCAGCAGCCAAGTGCGAGCCGCTGAGCAGTACTTC.

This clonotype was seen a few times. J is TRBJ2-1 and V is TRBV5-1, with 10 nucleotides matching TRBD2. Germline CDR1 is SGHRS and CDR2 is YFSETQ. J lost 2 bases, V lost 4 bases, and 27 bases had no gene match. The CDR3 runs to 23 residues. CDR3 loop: CASSEPSRLTSGKGTRTYNEQFF. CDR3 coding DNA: TGCGCCAGCAGCGAACCATCTCGGTTAACTAGCGGGAAAGGGACCCGAACCTACAATGAGCAGTTCTTC.

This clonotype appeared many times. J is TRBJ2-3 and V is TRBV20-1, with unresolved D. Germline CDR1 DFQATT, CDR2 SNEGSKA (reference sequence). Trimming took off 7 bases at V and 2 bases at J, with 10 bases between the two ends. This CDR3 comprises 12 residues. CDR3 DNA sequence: TGCAGTGTCCCAGTGGACACAGATACGCAGTATTTT. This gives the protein CSVPVDTDTQYF.

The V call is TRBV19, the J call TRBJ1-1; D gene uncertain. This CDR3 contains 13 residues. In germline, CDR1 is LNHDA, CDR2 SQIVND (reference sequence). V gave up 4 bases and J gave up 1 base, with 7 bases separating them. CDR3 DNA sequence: TGTGCCAGTAGTACACACCAGAACACTGAAGCTTTCTTT. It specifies CASSTHQNTEAFF.

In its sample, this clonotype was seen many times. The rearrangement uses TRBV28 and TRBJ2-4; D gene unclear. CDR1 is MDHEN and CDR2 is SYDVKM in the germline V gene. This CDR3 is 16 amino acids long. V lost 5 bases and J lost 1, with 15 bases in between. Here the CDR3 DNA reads TGTGCCAGCAGTCCTCCGGGCCCGGACGCCAAAAACATTCAGTACTTC. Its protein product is CASSPPGPDAKNIQYF.

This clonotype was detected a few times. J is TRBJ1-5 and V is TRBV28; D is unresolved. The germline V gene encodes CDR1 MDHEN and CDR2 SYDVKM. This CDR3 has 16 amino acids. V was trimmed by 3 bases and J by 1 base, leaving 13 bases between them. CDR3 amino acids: CASSLPQVISNQPQHF. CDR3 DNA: TGTGCCAGCAGTTTGCCCCAGGTCATCAGCAATCAGCCCCAGCATTTT.

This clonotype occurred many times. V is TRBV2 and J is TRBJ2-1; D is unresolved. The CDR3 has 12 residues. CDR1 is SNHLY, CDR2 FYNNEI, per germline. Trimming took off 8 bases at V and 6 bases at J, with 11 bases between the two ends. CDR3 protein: CASAVETNEQFF. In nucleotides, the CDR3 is TGTGCCAGCGCCGTTGAAACCAATGAGCAGTTCTTC. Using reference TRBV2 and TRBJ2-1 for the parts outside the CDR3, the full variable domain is EPEVTQTPSHQVTQMGQEVILRCVPISNHLYFYWYRQILGQKVEFLVSFYNNEISEKSEIFDDQFSVERPDGSNFTLKIRSTKLEDSAMYFCASAVETNEQFFGPGTRLTVL.

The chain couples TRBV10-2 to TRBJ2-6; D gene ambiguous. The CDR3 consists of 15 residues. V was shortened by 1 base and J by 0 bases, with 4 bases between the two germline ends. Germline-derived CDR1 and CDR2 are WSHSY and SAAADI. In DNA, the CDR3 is TGCGCCAGCAGTGAGTGGGGCTCTGGGGCCAACGTCCTGACTTTC. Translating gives CASSEWGSGANVLTF.

DNA of the CDR3: TGCGCCAGCAGTGAGTCGCCGCGGGAGTATTTCGATGAGCAGTACTTC. Translation gives CASSESPREYFDEQYF. This rearrangement joins TRBV10-1 to TRBJ2-7; 7 nucleotides align to TRBD2. Losses at the gene ends were 0 bases for V and 7 bases for J; bases not matched to a gene: 12. The CDR3 extends over 16 amino acids. The germline gives CDR1 WNHNN, CDR2 SYGVQD (reference sequence).

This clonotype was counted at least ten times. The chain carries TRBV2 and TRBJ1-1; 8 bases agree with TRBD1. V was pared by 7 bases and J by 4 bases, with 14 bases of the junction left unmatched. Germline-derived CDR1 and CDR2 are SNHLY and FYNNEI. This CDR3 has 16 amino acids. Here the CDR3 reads CASTQGLRGQGTEAFF. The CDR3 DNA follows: TGTGCCAGCACCCAAGGCCTCAGGGGGCAGGGCACTGAAGCTTTCTTT.

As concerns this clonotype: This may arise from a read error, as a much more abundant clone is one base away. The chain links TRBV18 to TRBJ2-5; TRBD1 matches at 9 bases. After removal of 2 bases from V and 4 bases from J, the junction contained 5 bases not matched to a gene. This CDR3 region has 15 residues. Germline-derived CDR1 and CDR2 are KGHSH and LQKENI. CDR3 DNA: TGTGCCAGCTCACCAAACACAGGGGGCCGAGAGACCCAGTACTTC. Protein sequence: CASSPNTGGRETQYF.

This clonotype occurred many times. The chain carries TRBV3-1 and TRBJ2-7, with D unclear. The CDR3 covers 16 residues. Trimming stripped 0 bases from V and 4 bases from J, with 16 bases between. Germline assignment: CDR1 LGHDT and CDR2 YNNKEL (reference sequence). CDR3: CASSQDLGSLGYEQYF. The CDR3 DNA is TGTGCCAGCAGCCAAGATCTGGGTAGCCTCGGTTACGAGCAGTACTTC.

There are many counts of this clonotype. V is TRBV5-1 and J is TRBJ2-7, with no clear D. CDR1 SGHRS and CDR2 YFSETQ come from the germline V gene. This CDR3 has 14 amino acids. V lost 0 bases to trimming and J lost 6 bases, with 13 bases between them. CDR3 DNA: TGCGCCAGCAGCTTGGCCGAGGTCGACCGCGAGCAGTACTTC. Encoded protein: CASSLAEVDREQYF.

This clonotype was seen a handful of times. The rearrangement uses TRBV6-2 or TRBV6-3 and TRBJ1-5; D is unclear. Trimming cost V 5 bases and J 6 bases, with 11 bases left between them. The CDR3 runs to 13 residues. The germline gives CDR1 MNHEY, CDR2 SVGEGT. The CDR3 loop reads CASSEVVGQPQHF. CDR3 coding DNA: TGTGCCAGCAGTGAAGTAGTGGGTCAGCCCCAGCATTTT.

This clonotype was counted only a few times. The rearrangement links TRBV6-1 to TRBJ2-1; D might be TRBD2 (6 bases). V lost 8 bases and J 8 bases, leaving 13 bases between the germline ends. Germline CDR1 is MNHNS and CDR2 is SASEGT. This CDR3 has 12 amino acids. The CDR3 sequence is CASSGERDEQFF. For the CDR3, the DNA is TGTGCCAGCTCGGGAGAGCGGGATGAGCAGTTCTTC.

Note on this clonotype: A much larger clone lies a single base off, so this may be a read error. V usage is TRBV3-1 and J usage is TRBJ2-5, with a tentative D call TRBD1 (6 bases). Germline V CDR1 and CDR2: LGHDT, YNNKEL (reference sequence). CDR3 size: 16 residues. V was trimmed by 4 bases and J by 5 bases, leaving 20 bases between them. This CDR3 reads CASSLLRTVDSETQYF. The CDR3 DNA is TGTGCCAGCAGCCTCCTCCGGACAGTGGATTCGGAGACCCAGTACTTC.

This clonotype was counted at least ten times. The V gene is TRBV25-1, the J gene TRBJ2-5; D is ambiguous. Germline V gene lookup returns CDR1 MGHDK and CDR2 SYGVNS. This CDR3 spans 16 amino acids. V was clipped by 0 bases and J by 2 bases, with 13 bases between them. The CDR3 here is CASSEYPPLVQETQYF. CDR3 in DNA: TGTGCCAGCAGTGAATACCCGCCGTTGGTTCAAGAGACCCAGTACTTC.

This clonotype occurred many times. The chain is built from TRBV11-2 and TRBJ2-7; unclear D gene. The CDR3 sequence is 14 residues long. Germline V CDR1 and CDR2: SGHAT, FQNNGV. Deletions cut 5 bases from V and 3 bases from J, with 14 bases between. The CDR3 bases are TGTGCCAGCAGCCCAGCCCAATTTCACTACGAGCAGTACTTC. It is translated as CASSPAQFHYEQYF.

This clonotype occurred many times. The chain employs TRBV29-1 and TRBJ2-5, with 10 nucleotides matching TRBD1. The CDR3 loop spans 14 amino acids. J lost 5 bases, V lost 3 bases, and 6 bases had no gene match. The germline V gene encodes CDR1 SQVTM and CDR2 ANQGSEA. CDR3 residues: CSVDPPGQGETQYF. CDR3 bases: TGCAGCGTTGATCCGCCGGGACAGGGGGAGACCCAGTACTTC.

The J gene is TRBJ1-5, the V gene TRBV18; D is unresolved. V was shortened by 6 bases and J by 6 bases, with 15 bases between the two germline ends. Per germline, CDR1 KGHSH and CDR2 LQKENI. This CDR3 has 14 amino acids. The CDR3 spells CASSPGERGQPQHF. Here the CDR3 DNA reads TGTGCCAGCTCCCCCGGGGAGCGGGGTCAGCCCCAGCATTTT.

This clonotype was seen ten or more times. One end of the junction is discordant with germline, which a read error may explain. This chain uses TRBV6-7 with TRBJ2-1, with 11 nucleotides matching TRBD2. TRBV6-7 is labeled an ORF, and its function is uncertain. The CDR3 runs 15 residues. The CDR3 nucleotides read TGCGCCAGCAGCCAACTAGCGGGAGACTACAATGAGCAGTTCTTC. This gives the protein CASSQLAGDYNEQFF.

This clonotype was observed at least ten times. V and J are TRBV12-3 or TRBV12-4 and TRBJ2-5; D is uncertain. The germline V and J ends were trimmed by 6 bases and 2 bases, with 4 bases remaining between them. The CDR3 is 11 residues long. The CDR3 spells CASRQQETQYF. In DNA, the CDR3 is TGTGCCAGCAGACAGCAAGAGACCCAGTACTTC.

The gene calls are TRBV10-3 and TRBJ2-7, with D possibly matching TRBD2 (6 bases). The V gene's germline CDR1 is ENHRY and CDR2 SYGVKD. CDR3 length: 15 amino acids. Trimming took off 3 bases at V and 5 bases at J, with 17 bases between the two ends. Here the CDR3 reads CAISDSRDSWDEQYF. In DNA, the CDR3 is TGTGCCATCAGTGACAGCCGGGACTCTTGGGACGAGCAGTACTTC.

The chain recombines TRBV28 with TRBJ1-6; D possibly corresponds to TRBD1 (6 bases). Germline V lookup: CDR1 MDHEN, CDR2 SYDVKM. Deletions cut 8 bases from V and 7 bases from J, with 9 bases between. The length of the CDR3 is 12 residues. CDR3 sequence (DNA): TGTGCCAGCGGGGGCCGCAATTCACCCCTCCACTTT. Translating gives CASGGRNSPLHF.

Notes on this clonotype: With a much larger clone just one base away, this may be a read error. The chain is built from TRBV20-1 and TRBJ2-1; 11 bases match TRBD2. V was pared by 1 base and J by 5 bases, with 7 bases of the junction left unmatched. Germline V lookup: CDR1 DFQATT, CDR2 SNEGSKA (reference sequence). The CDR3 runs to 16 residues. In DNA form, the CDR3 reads TGCAGTGCTAGAGGACTAGCGGGAAACCTTCACAATGAGCAGTTCTTC. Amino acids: CSARGLAGNLHNEQFF.

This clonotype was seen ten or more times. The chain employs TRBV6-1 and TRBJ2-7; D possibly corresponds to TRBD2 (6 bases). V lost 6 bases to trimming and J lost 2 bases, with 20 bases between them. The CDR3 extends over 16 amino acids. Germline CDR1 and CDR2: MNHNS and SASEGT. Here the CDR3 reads CASSYLLRDSTYEQYF. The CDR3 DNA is TGTGCCAGCAGCTATCTGCTCCGGGACTCGACCTACGAGCAGTACTTC.

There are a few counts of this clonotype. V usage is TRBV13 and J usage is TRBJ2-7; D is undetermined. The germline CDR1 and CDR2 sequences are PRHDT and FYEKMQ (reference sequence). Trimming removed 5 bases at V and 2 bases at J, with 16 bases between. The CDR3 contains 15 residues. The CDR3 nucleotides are TGTGCCAGCAGCAAAACAAATCCCGAGCCCTACGAGCAGTACTTC. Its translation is CASSKTNPEPYEQYF.